Listed below are T cell receptor beta chains from one sample, sequenced in a study of shared T cell receptors in the human thymus. The repertoire was sequenced with immunoSEQ multiplex PCR; TCRdb's copy has only in-frame clones and lacks some. The sample shows approximately 660,000 clones, more than 75% of them seen only once. The same sample was also studied in work on human thymus T cells.

What was sequenced was thymocytes. These receptors all come from a boy in the first two years of life with a congenital heart defect. The CDR3 runs from the conserved cysteine through the conserved F or W. D genes are given only for firm matches. Rows give clone size only sometimes, using once, few, many, or a class for an expanded clone.

CDR3 DNA: TGTGCCAGCAGCTTGGGGGAACAGGAGTGGTTGGATACGCAGTATTTT
CDR3 protein: CASSLGEQEWLDTQYF
V gene: TRBV5-6
clone size: .
D gene: .
J gene: TRBJ2-3

CDR3 DNA: TGTGCCAGCAGTGCGGGACAGGTGGATGGCTACACCTTC
CDR3 protein: CASSAGQVDGYTF
V gene: TRBV6-5
clone size: .
D gene: TRBD1
J gene: TRBJ1-2

CDR3 DNA: TGTGCCAGTCATTCGGATGAGGCTCAGCAGCCCTACAATGAGCAGTTCTTC
CDR3 protein: CASHSDEAQQPYNEQFF
V gene: TRBV19
clone size: .
D gene: .
J gene: TRBJ2-1

CDR3 DNA: TGTGCCAGCAGTTTGGCGGAGGGCGGGGAGACCCAGTACTTC
CDR3 protein: CASSLAEGGETQYF
V gene: TRBV27
clone size: .
D gene: .
J gene: TRBJ2-5

CDR3 DNA: TGTGCCAGCAGAAAAACTAGCGGTCAAAAGGGGGCCAAAAACATTCAGTACTTC
CDR3 protein: CASRKTSGQKGAKNIQYF
V gene: TRBV13
clone size: .
D gene: TRBD2
J gene: TRBJ2-4

CDR3 DNA: TGTGCCAGCAGTGGGGGACCCAGGGGATACTATGGCTACACCTTC
CDR3 protein: CASSGGPRGYYGYTF
V gene: TRBV2
clone size: .
D gene: .
J gene: TRBJ1-2

CDR3 DNA: TGTGCCAGCAGTTTTGGACTACTAACGGACAGGGAATTCTATGGCTACACCTTC
CDR3 protein: CASSFGLLTDREFYGYTF
V gene: TRBV27
clone size: .
D gene: TRBD1
J gene: TRBJ1-2

CDR3 DNA: TGTGCCAGCACTCGGCGGGGGACAGGGTGGGATACGCAGTATTTT
CDR3 protein: CASTRRGTGWDTQYF
V gene: TRBV6-5
clone size: .
D gene: TRBD1
J gene: TRBJ2-3

CDR3 DNA: TGTGCCAGCAGCTTGAGTGGAGGCGGGCAGTACTTC
CDR3 protein: CASSLSGGGQYF
V gene: TRBV5-5
clone size: .
D gene: .
J gene: TRBJ2-7

CDR3 DNA: TGTGCCAGCCCCTTTACTTACGAGCAGTACTTC
CDR3 protein: CASPFTYEQYF
V gene: TRBV14
clone size: .
D gene: .
J gene: TRBJ2-7

CDR3 DNA: TGCGCCAGCACCCGGGGTCGGGGTGCGACGTACGAGACCCAGTACTTC
CDR3 protein: CASTRGRGATYETQYF
V gene: TRBV5-1
clone size: .
D gene: .
J gene: TRBJ2-5

CDR3 DNA: TGTGCCACCAGCAGAGTCCTACCTACCAGGACTACCGGGATCTACAATGAGCAGTTCTTC
CDR3 protein: CATSRVLPTRTTGIYNEQFF
V gene: TRBV15
clone size: .
D gene: .
J gene: TRBJ2-1

CDR3 DNA: TGTGCCAGCAGCCAAGCTGGGGGCGGAGATACGCAGTATTTT
CDR3 protein: CASSQAGGGDTQYF
V gene: TRBV14
clone size: .
D gene: .
J gene: TRBJ2-3

CDR3 DNA: TGTGCCTGGAGTGTAGTTCCCGGGCTAGCGGGAGGGCCAGGGACAGATACGCAGTATTTT
CDR3 protein: CAWSVVPGLAGGPGTDTQYF
V gene: TRBV30
clone size: .
D gene: TRBD2
J gene: TRBJ2-3

CDR3 DNA: TGTGCCAGCAGCTTAGAGTCAAGGGGGCGGACAGGTCGCTACGAGCAGTACTTC
CDR3 protein: CASSLESRGRTGRYEQYF
V gene: TRBV11-3
clone size: .
D gene: TRBD1
J gene: TRBJ2-7

CDR3 DNA: TGTGCCAGCAGCCGACCGGGCCCCAGGGAGGGGACCCAGTACTTC
CDR3 protein: CASSRPGPREGTQYF
V gene: TRBV7-8
clone size: .
D gene: TRBD2
J gene: TRBJ2-5

CDR3 DNA: TGTGCCAGCAGCCCGGGACAGGGGATCGTCGATGAAAAACTGTTTTTT
CDR3 protein: CASSPGQGIVDEKLFF
V gene: TRBV11-3
clone size: .
D gene: TRBD1
J gene: TRBJ1-4

CDR3 DNA: TGTGCCAGCAGTTGGGACTATTCCTTAGCCTACGAGCAGTACTTC
CDR3 protein: CASSWDYSLAYEQYF
V gene: TRBV28
clone size: .
D gene: TRBD2
J gene: TRBJ2-7

CDR3 DNA: TGTGCCAGCAGACCCAGGGGCATGGATAGCAATCAGCCCCAGCATTTT
CDR3 protein: CASRPRGMDSNQPQHF
V gene: TRBV28
clone size: .
D gene: .
J gene: TRBJ1-5

CDR3 DNA: TGCGCCAGCAGCCAAGAAGGGGACGGACAGGCTGACCCTACGGGCAATCAGCCCCAGCATTTT
CDR3 protein: CASSQEGDGQADPTGNQPQHF
V gene: TRBV4-1
clone size: .
D gene: TRBD1
J gene: TRBJ1-5

CDR3 DNA: TGTGCCAGCAGGCCTAGGAATCCCACAGATACGCAGTATTTT
CDR3 protein: CASRPRNPTDTQYF
V gene: TRBV27
clone size: .
D gene: .
J gene: TRBJ2-3

CDR3 DNA: TGCAGCGTTGGAAGTTCGCTTGGCCCGGGTAATGAGCAGTTCTTC
CDR3 protein: CSVGSSLGPGNEQFF
V gene: TRBV29-1
clone size: .
D gene: .
J gene: TRBJ2-1

CDR3 DNA: TGTGCCAGCAGCCCACGGAACAGGGGCACAGATACGCAGTATTTT
CDR3 protein: CASSPRNRGTDTQYF
V gene: TRBV9
clone size: .
D gene: .
J gene: TRBJ2-3

CDR3 DNA: TGTGCCAGCAGCTTAGAGGTTGGGACTAGCGGTCTATCCTACGAGCAGTACTTC
CDR3 protein: CASSLEVGTSGLSYEQYF
V gene: TRBV7-6
clone size: .
D gene: TRBD2
J gene: TRBJ2-7

CDR3 DNA: TGTGCCAGCAGTTGGGGGGGGGAGGGCCGGGACGAGCAGTACTTC
CDR3 protein: CASSWGGEGRDEQYF
V gene: TRBV27
clone size: .
D gene: TRBD2
J gene: TRBJ2-7

CDR3 DNA: TGTGCCAGCAGCTTAGCGTTCAGGGGCCGTTCAACAGATACGCAGTATTTT
CDR3 protein: CASSLAFRGRSTDTQYF
V gene: TRBV7-6
clone size: .
D gene: .
J gene: TRBJ2-3

CDR3 DNA: TGTGCCAGCAGTAACGGACAGGACCACGAGCAGTACTTC
CDR3 protein: CASSNGQDHEQYF
V gene: TRBV28
clone size: .
D gene: TRBD1
J gene: TRBJ2-7

CDR3 DNA: TGTACCAGCAGCCAAGATCGCGAGGAAGGAGGACTAGCGGGACGCGAGCAGTACTTC
CDR3 protein: CTSSQDREEGGLAGREQYF
V gene: TRBV4-2
clone size: .
D gene: TRBD2
J gene: TRBJ2-7

CDR3 DNA: TGTGCCAGCAGCTTAGGGGGGCGAAGCACTGAAGCTTTCTTT
CDR3 protein: CASSLGGRSTEAFF
V gene: TRBV11-2
clone size: .
D gene: .
J gene: TRBJ1-1

CDR3 DNA: TGCAGTGCTATAAGGGGCACTGAAGCTTTCTTT
CDR3 protein: CSAIRGTEAFF
V gene: TRBV20-1
clone size: .
D gene: .
J gene: TRBJ1-1

CDR3 DNA: TGTGCCAGCAGCTTGGGGCTACAGGGGCCGATAGCCAAAAACATTCAGTACTTC
CDR3 protein: CASSLGLQGPIAKNIQYF
V gene: TRBV5-4
clone size: .
D gene: TRBD1
J gene: TRBJ2-4

CDR3 DNA: TGTGCCAGCAGCTGCACCGGGACAGGGTGTACAGATGGCTACACCTTC
CDR3 protein: CASSCTGTGCTDGYTF
V gene: TRBV7-2
clone size: .
D gene: TRBD1
J gene: TRBJ1-2

CDR3 DNA: TGTGCCAGCAGCGCCCCGGGACTAGCGGGAGGGCCGGGAGATACGCAGTATTTT
CDR3 protein: CASSAPGLAGGPGDTQYF
V gene: TRBV13
clone size: .
D gene: TRBD2
J gene: TRBJ2-3

CDR3 DNA: TGTGCCACCAGCAGAGACGGCGGGCCCGACGAGCAGTACTTC
CDR3 protein: CATSRDGGPDEQYF
V gene: TRBV15
clone size: .
D gene: .
J gene: TRBJ2-7

CDR3 DNA: TGTGCCAGCAGCTTCGTCGGGACAGGAGACTATAGCAATCAGCCCCAGCATTTT
CDR3 protein: CASSFVGTGDYSNQPQHF
V gene: TRBV7-2
clone size: .
D gene: TRBD1
J gene: TRBJ1-5

CDR3 DNA: TGTGCCAGCAGAACGGCCTCTAGCGGGATAAGAGCTGAGCAGTTCTTC
CDR3 protein: CASRTASSGIRAEQFF
V gene: TRBV7-2
clone size: .
D gene: TRBD2
J gene: TRBJ2-1

CDR3 DNA: TGTGCCAGCAGTGAGACAGGGGGCTATGGCTACACCTTC
CDR3 protein: CASSETGGYGYTF
V gene: TRBV2
clone size: .
D gene: TRBD1
J gene: TRBJ1-2

CDR3 DNA: TGTGCCAGCAGCTTAGATCGTCGGCAGGGAGGTCAGCCCCAGCATTTT
CDR3 protein: CASSLDRRQGGQPQHF
V gene: TRBV7-8
clone size: .
D gene: .
J gene: TRBJ1-5

CDR3 DNA: TGTGCCAGCAGTGGGGACTCCGGCACCGGGGAGCTGTTTTTT
CDR3 protein: CASSGDSGTGELFF
V gene: TRBV6-5
clone size: .
D gene: .
J gene: TRBJ2-2

CDR3 DNA: TGTGCCTCCAAGGGACAGATTACAACCGGGGAGCTGTTTTTT
CDR3 protein: CASKGQITTGELFF
V gene: TRBV19
clone size: .
D gene: TRBD1
J gene: TRBJ2-2

CDR3 DNA: TGTGCCAGCAGCTTAACTAGCGTCTCCCGGTGCGAGCAGTACTTC
CDR3 protein: CASSLTSVSRCEQYF
V gene: TRBV11-2
clone size: .
D gene: TRBD2
J gene: TRBJ2-7

CDR3 DNA: TGTGCCAGCAGAACCGGGACAGGGATCCGAGGGACCGGGGAGCTGTTTTTT
CDR3 protein: CASRTGTGIRGTGELFF
V gene: TRBV5-8
clone size: .
D gene: TRBD1
J gene: TRBJ2-2

CDR3 DNA: TGTGCCGGTCAGGGACATGCTGGGACTGAAGCTTTCTTT
CDR3 protein: CAGQGHAGTEAFF
V gene: TRBV6-1
clone size: .
D gene: .
J gene: TRBJ1-1

CDR3 DNA: TGCGCCAGCAGCTTGGATCCGGGGACACAGCCCCAGCATTTT
CDR3 protein: CASSLDPGTQPQHF
V gene: TRBV5-1
clone size: .
D gene: .
J gene: TRBJ1-5

CDR3 DNA: TGTGCCAGCAGCTCCACTCCCGGGACTAGCCCTTCTCGCGATACGCAGTATTTT
CDR3 protein: CASSSTPGTSPSRDTQYF
V gene: TRBV7-3
clone size: once
D gene: TRBD2
J gene: TRBJ2-3

CDR3 DNA: TGTGCCAGCCGGAACACCGGGGAGCTGTTTTTT
CDR3 protein: CASRNTGELFF
V gene: TRBV6-5
clone size: .
D gene: .
J gene: TRBJ2-2